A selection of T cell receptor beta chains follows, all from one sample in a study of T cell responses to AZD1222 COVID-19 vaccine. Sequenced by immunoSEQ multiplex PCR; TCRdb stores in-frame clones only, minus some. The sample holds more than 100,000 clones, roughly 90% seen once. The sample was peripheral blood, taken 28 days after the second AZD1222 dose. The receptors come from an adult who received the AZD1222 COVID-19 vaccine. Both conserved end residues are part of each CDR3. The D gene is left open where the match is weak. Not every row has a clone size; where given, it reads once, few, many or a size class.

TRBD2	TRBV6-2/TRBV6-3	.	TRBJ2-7	TGTGCCAGCAGTTACGGGACTAGCGGCTTTTTTGGCAAGCAGTACTTC	CASSYGTSGFFGKQYF
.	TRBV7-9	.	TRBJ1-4	TGTGCCAGCAGCTTAGGCCGGGACATCCGTCCGAATGAAAAACTGTTTTTT	CASSLGRDIRPNEKLFF
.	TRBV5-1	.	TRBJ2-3	TGCGCCAGCAGCTTGAACAGGCCCCCAGATACGCAGTATTTT	CASSLNRPPDTQYF
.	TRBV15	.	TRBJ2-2	TGTGCCACCAGCAGAGATAATGGTCTAGTAAACACCGGGGAGCTGTTTTTT	CATSRDNGLVNTGELFF
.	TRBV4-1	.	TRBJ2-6	TGCGCCAGCAGCCAAGTCTCCGCTGTGGGGTCTGGGGCCAACGTCCTGACTTTC	CASSQVSAVGSGANVLTF
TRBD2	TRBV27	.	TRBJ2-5	TGTGCCAGCAGTTCACTAGCGGCGGACCAAGAGACCCAGTACTTC	CASSSLAADQETQYF
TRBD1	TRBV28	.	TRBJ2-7	TGTGCCAGCAGCCTCCGGGACAGGTGGTTACACGAGCAGTACTTC	CASSLRDRWLHEQYF
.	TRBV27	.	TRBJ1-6	TGTGCCAGCAGTTTATCGATTGGTTCACCCCTCCACTTT	CASSLSIGSPLHF
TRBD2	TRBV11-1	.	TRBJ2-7	TGTGCCAGCAGCCTAACTAGCGGGCCGGGATACGAGCAGTACTTC	CASSLTSGPGYEQYF
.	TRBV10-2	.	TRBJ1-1	TGCGCCAGCAGACCACGGGGCACTGAAGCTTTCTTT	CASRPRGTEAFF
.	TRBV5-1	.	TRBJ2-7	TGCGCCAGCAGCTTAGGAGGGTACGAGCAGTACTTC	CASSLGGYEQYF
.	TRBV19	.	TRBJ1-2	TGTGCCACCACCACCGTAACCAGGTCAGGGGTAGACTATGGCTACACCTTC	CATTTVTRSGVDYGYTF
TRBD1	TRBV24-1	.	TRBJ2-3	TGTGCCACCAGTGATTTTGCGGACAGGGGATCAGATACGCAGTATTTT	CATSDFADRGSDTQYF
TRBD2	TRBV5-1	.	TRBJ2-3	TGCGCCAGCAGCCGACTTCCAACTAGCGGGGGGATGATTGGCACAGATACGCAGTATTTT	CASSRLPTSGGMIGTDTQYF
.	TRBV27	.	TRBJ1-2	TGTGCCAGCAGTTCGACGGACCCTTTAAGCTACACCTTC	CASSSTDPLSYTF
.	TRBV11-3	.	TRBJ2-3	TGTGCCAGCAGCTTCTTAGAAGCAGATACGCAGTATTTT	CASSFLEADTQYF
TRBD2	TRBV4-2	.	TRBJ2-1	TGTGCCAGCACCGGGACTAGGGGATACAATGAGCAGTTCTTC	CASTGTRGYNEQFF
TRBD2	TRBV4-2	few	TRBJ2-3	TGTGCCAGCAGCCAAGCCCTAGCGGGGGGTCAAGATACGCAGTATTTT	CASSQALAGGQDTQYF
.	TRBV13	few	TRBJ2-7	TGTGCCAGCAGCCTTCCCGGGGAACTCGCCTACGAGCAGTACTTC	CASSLPGELAYEQYF
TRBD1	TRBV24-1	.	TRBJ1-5	TGTGCCACCAGTGGTATTCCGGGACAGGGTTCTGCTTACAATCAGCCCCAGCATTTT	CATSGIPGQGSAYNQPQHF
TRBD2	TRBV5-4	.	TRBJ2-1	TGTGCCAGCAGCCCTAGCGGGGGGGCGTACAATGAGCAGTTCTTC	CASSPSGGAYNEQFF
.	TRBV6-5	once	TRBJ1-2	TGTGCCAGCAGTTACACTGATAAGGGTTATGGCTACACCTTC	CASSYTDKGYGYTF
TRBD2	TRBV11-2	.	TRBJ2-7	TGTGCCAGCAGCCCATCTAGCGGGAAGACCTACGAGCAGTACTTC	CASSPSSGKTYEQYF
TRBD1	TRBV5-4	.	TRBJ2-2	TGTGCCAGCATACCGGGACAGGAGAACACCGGGGAGCTGTTTTTT	CASIPGQENTGELFF
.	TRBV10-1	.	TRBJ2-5	TGCGCCAGCAGTTTTAATGACAAGATCCAAGAGACCCAGTACTTC	CASSFNDKIQETQYF